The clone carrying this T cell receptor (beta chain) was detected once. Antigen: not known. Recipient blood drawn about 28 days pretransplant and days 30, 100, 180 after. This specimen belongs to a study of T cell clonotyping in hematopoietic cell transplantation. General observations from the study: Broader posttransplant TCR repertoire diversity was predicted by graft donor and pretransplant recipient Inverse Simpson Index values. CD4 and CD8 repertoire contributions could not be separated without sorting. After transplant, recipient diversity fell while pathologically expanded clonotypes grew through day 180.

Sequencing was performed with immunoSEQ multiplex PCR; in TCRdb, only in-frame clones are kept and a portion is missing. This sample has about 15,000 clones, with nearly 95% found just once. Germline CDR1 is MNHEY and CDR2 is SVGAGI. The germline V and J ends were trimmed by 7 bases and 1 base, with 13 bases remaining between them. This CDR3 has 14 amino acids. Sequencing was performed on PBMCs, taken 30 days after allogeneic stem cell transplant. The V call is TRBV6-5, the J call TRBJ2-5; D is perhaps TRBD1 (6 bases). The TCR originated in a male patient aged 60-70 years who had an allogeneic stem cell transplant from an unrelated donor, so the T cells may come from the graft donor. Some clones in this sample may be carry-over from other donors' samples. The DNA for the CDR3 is TGTGCCAGCAAGCCACAGGGCGGCCAAGAGACCCAGTACTTC. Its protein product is CASKPQGGQETQYF.